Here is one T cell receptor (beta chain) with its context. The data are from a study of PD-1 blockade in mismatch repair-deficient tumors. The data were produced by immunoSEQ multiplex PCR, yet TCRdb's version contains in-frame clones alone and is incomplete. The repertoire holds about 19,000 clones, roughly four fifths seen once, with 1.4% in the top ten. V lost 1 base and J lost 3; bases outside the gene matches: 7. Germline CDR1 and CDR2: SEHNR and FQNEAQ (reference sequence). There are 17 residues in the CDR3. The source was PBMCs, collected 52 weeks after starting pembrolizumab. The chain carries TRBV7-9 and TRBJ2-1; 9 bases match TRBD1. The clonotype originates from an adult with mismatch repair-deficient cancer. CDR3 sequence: CASSLVVRTGVYNEQFF. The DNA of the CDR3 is TGTGCCAGCAGCTTAGTAGTAAGGACAGGGGTCTACAATGAGCAGTTCTTC.